Listed below are T cell receptor beta chains from one sample, sequenced in a study of cytomegalovirus exposure and HLA in healthy donors. Libraries were prepared by immunoSEQ multiplex PCR; TCRdb keeps only in-frame clonotypes and omits some of them. The sample lists 160,000 or so clones; roughly 76% were seen once. The sample consisted of PBMCs. All receptors come from a woman under 30 in good health and CMV-seropositive. CDR3s include the opening cysteine and the closing phenylalanine or tryptophan. The order of the fields is D gene, J gene, V gene, clone size, CDR3 protein, CDR3 DNA. D genes are given only for firm matches. The size of a clone is reported for some rows only, either as once, few or many, or as a class for expanded clones.

>-|TRBJ2-2|TRBV5-1|-
CASSLGANTGELFF
TGCGCCAGCAGCTTGGGCGCGAACACCGGGGAGCTGTTTTTT
>-|TRBJ1-6|TRBV19|-
CASSIDPGTTGSPLHF
TGTGCCAGTAGTATCGATCCCGGCACAACGGGGTCACCCCTCCACTTT
>-|TRBJ1-5|TRBV19|once
CASSIDTLANQPQHF
TGTGCCAGTAGTATAGATACCTTAGCAAATCAGCCCCAGCATTTT
>-|TRBJ1-3|TRBV5-5|-
CASSFEYSSGNTIYF
TGTGCCAGCAGCTTTGAGTACTCATCTGGAAACACCATATATTTT
>-|TRBJ2-3|TRBV28|-
CASSYSIPAPLKTSTDTQYF
TGTGCCAGCAGTTACTCCATCCCTGCTCCCTTAAAAACTAGCACAGATACGCAGTATTTT
>TRBD2|TRBJ2-2|TRBV28|-
CASRASGVTRGGELFF
TGTGCCAGCAGAGCTAGCGGAGTTACCCGGGGCGGGGAGCTGTTTTTT
>-|TRBJ1-5|TRBV6-1|-
CASSERGGRAFSNQPQHF
TGTGCCAGCAGTGAACGCGGTGGCAGGGCTTTTAGCAATCAGCCCCAGCATTTT
>-|TRBJ1-1|TRBV7-6|few
CASSSDTGLQAFF
TGTGCCAGCAGCTCCGACACAGGGTTGCAAGCTTTCTTT
>TRBD2|TRBJ2-3|TRBV4-2|-
CASSQVVAGVGDTQYF
TGTGCCAGCAGCCAAGTTGTCGCGGGGGTAGGAGATACGCAGTATTTT
>-|TRBJ2-2|TRBV7-7|few
CASSPDRLNTGELFF
TGTGCCAGCAGCCCCGACAGATTGAACACCGGGGAGCTGTTTTTT
>TRBD1|TRBJ2-7|TRBV28|-
CASCGTGGGYEQYF
TGTGCCAGCTGCGGGACAGGGGGCGGTTACGAGCAGTACTTC
>TRBD1|TRBJ1-2|TRBV7-9|once
CASSLEPGGIDGYTF
TGTGCCAGCAGCTTAGAGCCAGGGGGAATCGATGGCTACACCTTC
>-|TRBJ2-1|TRBV7-7|-
CASSLDRSSYNEQFF
TGTGCCAGCAGCTTAGACCGGAGCTCCTACAATGAGCAGTTCTTC
>TRBD2|TRBJ2-7|TRBV5-6|-
CASSPSSGGRIYEQYF
TGTGCCAGCAGCCCATCGAGCGGGGGGAGAATCTACGAGCAGTACTTC
>-|TRBJ2-7|TRBV7-9|-
CASSEKFDRFHEQYF
TGTGCCAGCAGCGAGAAATTTGACAGGTTCCACGAGCAGTACTTC
>-|TRBJ1-5|TRBV7-9|-
CASSQTDSNQPQHF
TGTGCCAGCAGCCAGACAGATAGCAATCAGCCCCAGCATTTT
>-|TRBJ2-3|TRBV5-4|once
CASSLMQGTPSTDTQYF
TGTGCCAGCAGCTTAATGCAGGGAACCCCTAGCACAGATACGCAGTATTTT
>-|TRBJ2-5|TRBV5-1|few
CASSLVSARGGETQYF
TGCGCCAGCAGCTTGGTTAGCGCCAGGGGCGGAGAGACCCAGTACTTC
>-|TRBJ2-3|TRBV6-6|-
CASRLAVYTDTQYF
TGTGCCAGCCGATTGGCAGTGTACACGGATACGCAGTATTTT
>TRBD1|TRBJ1-1|TRBV5-6|-
CASSSTTGAGTEAFF
TGTGCCAGCAGCTCCACGACAGGGGCGGGCACTGAAGCTTTCTTT
>-|TRBJ2-1|TRBV15|-
CATSRDLGHPNEQFF
TGTGCCACCAGCAGAGATCTAGGACATCCCAATGAGCAGTTCTTC
>-|TRBJ1-1|TRBV2|-
CASSVDHRAFF
TGTGCCAGCAGTGTTGATCACCGGGCTTTCTTT
>-|TRBJ1-1|TRBV6-5|-
CASTDRGMLAFF
TGTGCCAGCACCGATAGGGGGATGTTGGCTTTCTTT
>-|TRBJ1-2|TRBV2|-
CASSEGSRYGYTF
TGTGCCAGCAGTGAAGGCTCCCGGTATGGCTACACCTTC
>TRBD1|TRBJ1-6|TRBV27|-
CASSPGTGLGDSPLHF
TGTGCCAGCAGTCCAGGGACAGGTCTAGGGGACTCACCCCTCCACTTT
>-|TRBJ1-1|TRBV11-2|-
CASSPTSQGWNTEAFF
TGTGCCAGCAGCCCCACCTCCCAGGGTTGGAACACTGAAGCTTTCTTT
>TRBD1|TRBJ1-2|TRBV5-1|-
CASSPYPRTGGMHYGYTF
TGCGCCAGCAGCCCATATCCCCGGACAGGGGGCATGCACTATGGCTACACCTTC
>TRBD2|TRBJ2-1|TRBV7-9|-
CASSLVTSGVTNEQFF
TGTGCCAGCAGCTTAGTCACTAGCGGGGTAACCAATGAGCAGTTCTTC
>-|TRBJ1-2|TRBV6-5|-
CASSFPGDYGYTF
TGTGCCAGCAGTTTCCCAGGGGACTATGGCTACACCTTC
>TRBD1|TRBJ1-2|TRBV7-3|-
CASSLLGGGGYTF
TGTGCCAGCAGCTTACTAGGGGGCGGTGGCTACACCTTC
>-|TRBJ2-5|TRBV29-1|-
CSVGTVETQYF
TGCAGCGTTGGGACAGTGGAGACCCAGTACTTC
>-|TRBJ1-2|TRBV28|-
CASSDYPGGRGYTF
TGTGCCAGCAGCGACTACCCGGGGGGTAGGGGCTACACCTTC
>TRBD2|TRBJ2-3|TRBV5-1|-
CASSPGLAGAGDTQYF
TGCGCCAGCAGCCCCGGACTAGCGGGGGCGGGAGATACGCAGTATTTT
>-|TRBJ1-1|TRBV21-1|-
CASSKAGGGDMNTEAFF
TGTGCCAGCAGCAAAGCGGGCGGGGGTGACATGAACACTGAAGCTTTCTTT
>TRBD1|TRBJ2-3|TRBV5-6|few
CASSLGQGNPDTQYF
TGTGCCAGCAGCTTGGGACAGGGGAATCCAGATACGCAGTATTTT
>-|TRBJ1-1|TRBV9|-
CASSVVSGSYMNTEAFF
TGTGCCAGCAGCGTAGTATCAGGGTCGTACATGAACACTGAAGCTTTCTTT
>-|TRBJ2-7|TRBV16|-
CASTGPGEDEQYF
TGTGCCAGCACCGGACCGGGGGAGGACGAGCAGTACTTC
>-|TRBJ2-7|TRBV6-6|-
CASSYTSQGLEQYF
TGTGCCAGCAGTTACACCTCTCAGGGGCTTGAGCAGTACTTC
>TRBD1|TRBJ2-1|TRBV9|-
CASSVAFSTGGYNEQFF
TGTGCCAGCAGCGTAGCGTTTTCGACAGGGGGTTACAATGAGCAGTTCTTC
>-|TRBJ1-2|TRBV10-3|-
CAISEPAGVDGYTF
TGTGCCATCAGTGAGCCGGCGGGTGTTGATGGCTACACCTTC
>-|TRBJ1-2|TRBV19|-
CASNRDRLGYTF
TGTGCCAGTAACAGGGACCGCCTAGGCTACACCTTC
>-|TRBJ1-2|TRBV19|-
CASSPGVGGYTF
TGTGCCAGTAGTCCGGGGGTAGGCGGCTACACCTTC
>TRBD1|TRBJ1-4|TRBV4-2|-
CASSQASRGPREKLFF
TGTGCCAGCAGCCAAGCCTCCAGGGGGCCTCGGGAAAAACTGTTTTTT
>TRBD1|TRBJ1-1|TRBV28|once
CASRFLGTGEVAFF
TGTGCCAGCAGATTTCTCGGGACAGGGGAAGTAGCTTTCTTT
>-|TRBJ1-4|TRBV5-1|-
CASSLDKVNEKLFF
TGCGCCAGCAGCTTGGACAAAGTGAATGAAAAACTGTTTTTT
>-|TRBJ1-1|TRBV19|-
CASSAPGVGTEAFF
TGTGCCAGTAGTGCCCCAGGGGTCGGCACTGAAGCTTTCTTT
>-|TRBJ2-1|TRBV12-1|few
CASSFRGVGGNEQFF
TGTGCCAGCAGCTTTAGGGGTGTCGGGGGCAATGAGCAGTTCTTC
>TRBD2|TRBJ2-5|TRBV2|-
CASTLGYGGETQYF
TGTGCCAGCACGCTTGGCTACGGGGGGGAGACCCAGTACTTC